The 7 T cell receptor beta chains listed next were all sequenced from one sample in a study of CXCR4 blockade with PD-1 therapy in pancreatic cancer. Generated by immunoSEQ multiplex PCR, the TCRdb table keeps only in-frame clones and is missing some. The table records more than 2,000 clones, around 44% of them present only once. The specimen sequenced was tumor tissue. Receptor source: a human donor with pancreatic ductal adenocarcinoma.

The chain is built from TRBV6-8 and TRBJ1-3; D not resolved. Germline V gene sequence: CDR1 MNHGY, CDR2 SAAAGT. Trimming pared 5 bases from V and 8 bases from J, leaving 10 bases between. The CDR3 contains 12 residues. As DNA, the CDR3 is TGTGCCAGCAGTACGACGCTAGACACCATATATTTT. Its translation: CASSTTLDTIYF.

This chain connects TRBV29-1 to TRBJ2-3; TRBD2 might be the D (5 bases). This CDR3 is built from 15 residues. Germline V gene data show CDR1 as SQVTM and CDR2 as ANQGSEA. Trimming took off 4 bases at V and 3 bases at J, with 17 bases between the two ends. The CDR3 loop reads CSVVGGGRGTDTQYF. The CDR3 DNA reads TGCAGCGTTGTGGGTGGCGGGCGCGGGACAGATACGCAGTATTTT.

By frequency in the sample, this clone is medium-sized (0.01 to 0.1%). The chain carries TRBV6-8 and TRBJ1-6; TRBD1 agrees at 10 bases. Looked up from germline, CDR1 is MNHGY and CDR2 is SAAAGT. J lost 10 bases, V lost 7 bases, and 7 bases had no gene match. This CDR3 is built from 14 residues. As DNA, the CDR3 is TGTGCCAGCACCAGACAGGGGGCTTCATCACCCCTCCACTTT. This gives the protein CASTRQGASSPLHF.

By share of the sample, this clone is medium-sized (0.01 to 0.1%). The chain has TRBV11-3 and TRBJ2-3, with 10 bases identical to TRBD1. Germline V gives CDR1 SGHNT, CDR2 YENEEA. The CDR3 is made up of 15 amino acids. Trimming took 8 bases from V and 4 from J; bases not matched to a gene: 9. The CDR3 DNA follows: TGTGCCAGCGGCGGGGGACAGGGGTTCCCAGATACGCAGTATTTT. This translates into CASGGGQGFPDTQYF.

This clone was seen only a few times. This rearrangement joins TRBV9 to TRBJ1-6; a possible D gene is TRBD1 (5 bases). Trimming took 4 bases from V and 6 from J, leaving 17 bases between them. Germline CDR1 and CDR2: SGDLS and YYNGEE. CDR3 size: 16 residues. CDR3 bases: TGTGCCAGCAGCCCTCAGGGAGGGGCCTCTAATTCACCCCTCCACTTT. Its protein is CASSPQGGASNSPLHF.

By sample share, this clone is medium-sized. The CDR3 extends 1 residue past the end of the read, so its final part is completed from the germline J gene. The V call is TRBV10-3, the J call TRBJ2-7; 14 nucleotides line up with TRBD2. Losses at the gene ends were 2 bases for V and 7 bases for J; bases not matched to a gene: 4. The germline gives CDR1 ENHRY, CDR2 SYGVKD. CDR3 length: 15 amino acids. This CDR3 reads CAISEGTSGSSEQYF. The covered CDR3 bases are TGTGCCATCAGTGAGGGGACTAGCGGGAGTAGTGAGCAGTAC.

The table lists this clone with a count of one. The chain is built from TRBV30 and TRBJ1-2; the D gene is possibly TRBD1 (5 bases). This CDR3 contains 12 residues. Germline loops: CDR1 GTSNPN, CDR2 SVGIG (reference sequence). V lost 6 bases, J lost 7 bases, and 15 bases lay in between. The CDR3 is CACIVAGGGYTF. In DNA form, the CDR3 reads TGTGCCTGCATTGTTGCGGGGGGTGGCTACACCTTC.